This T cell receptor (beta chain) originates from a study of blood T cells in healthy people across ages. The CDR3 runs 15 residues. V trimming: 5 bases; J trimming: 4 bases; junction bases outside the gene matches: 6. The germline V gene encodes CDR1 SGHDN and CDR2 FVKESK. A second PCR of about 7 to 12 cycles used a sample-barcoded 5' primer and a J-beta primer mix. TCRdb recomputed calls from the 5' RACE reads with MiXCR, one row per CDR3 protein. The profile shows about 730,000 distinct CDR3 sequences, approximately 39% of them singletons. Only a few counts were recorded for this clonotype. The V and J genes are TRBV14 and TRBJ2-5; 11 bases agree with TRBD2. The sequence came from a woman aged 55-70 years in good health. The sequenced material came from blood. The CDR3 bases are TGTGCCAGCAGCGACACCGGACTAGCGGGAGAGACCCAGTACTTC. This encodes CASSDTGLAGETQYF.